The 32 T cell receptor beta chains reported below all come from one sample, sequenced in a study of T-cell reconstitution after alpha-beta-depleted transplantation in children. Unique molecular identifiers were used in preparing the TCRbeta library. TCRdb re-called the PCR reads with MiXCR, one entry per CDR3 protein. The table records around 490,000 distinct CDR3 sequences, 11% of them present only once. Sequences were derived from PBMCs, mostly from graft donor cells, sampled 180 days after TCRalphabeta/CD19-depleted stem cell transplant. The receptors originated from a female patient aged 2-15 years who had a stem cell transplant for aplastic anemia, so the T cells may come from the graft donor.

The chain recombines TRBV20-1 with TRBJ1-4; D is unresolved. Germline V CDR1 and CDR2: DFQATT, SNEGSKA (reference sequence). V gave up 6 bases and J gave up 0 bases, with 8 bases separating them. The CDR3 covers 13 residues. The CDR3 loop is CSASQATNEKLFF. In nucleotides, the CDR3 is TGCAGTGCCAGTCAAGCAACTAATGAAAAACTGTTTTTT.

This clonotype showed up just a few times. The chain joins TRBV6-5 to TRBJ2-7; the D gene is possibly TRBD1 (5 bases). The germline V and J ends were trimmed by 0 bases and 5 bases, with 17 bases remaining between them. From germline, CDR1 is MNHEY and CDR2 SVGAGI. The CDR3 extends over 16 amino acids. The chain's CDR3 is CASSYSPVAQGHEQYF. DNA for the CDR3: TGTGCCAGCAGTTACTCGCCTGTAGCCCAGGGTCACGAGCAGTACTTC.

J is TRBJ2-7 and V is TRBV9; tentatively, D is TRBD2 (5 bases). Trimming shortened V by 4 bases and J by 4 bases, and 24 bases separated the two germline ends. Germline V gene lookup returns CDR1 SGDLS and CDR2 YYNGEE. The CDR3 totals 17 residues. CDR3 in DNA: TGTGCCAGCAGCACGAGCCCCAATAGCGAGTTGGCTTACGAGCAGTACTTC. Translation: CASSTSPNSELAYEQYF.

The V gene is TRBV18, the J gene TRBJ2-5; D unclear. From germline, CDR1 is KGHSH and CDR2 LQKENI. The CDR3 has 12 amino acids. Between the trimmed V and J ends, which lost 10 bases and 7 bases, there was a span of 16 bases. The chain's CDR3 is CATSVETGTQYF. CDR3 in DNA: TGTGCCACCTCCGTCGAAACTGGGACCCAGTACTTC.

At least ten counts were recorded for this clonotype. The rearrangement uses TRBV7-2 and TRBJ2-5, with TRBD1 matching over 7 bases. With 5 bases clipped from V and 4 bases from J, the junction kept 10 bases outside the gene matches. Germline lookup yields CDR1 SGHTA and CDR2 FQGNSA. The CDR3 has 15 residues. CDR3 coding DNA: TGTGCCAGCAGCCCGAGACAGGGACGGGGAGAGACCCAGTACTTC. Translation gives CASSPRQGRGETQYF.

This chain uses TRBV6-5 with TRBJ2-1; no firm D call. The V end lost 2 bases, the J end lost 8 bases, and 13 bases lay between the germline ends. The CDR3 is 14 residues long. Germline V gene sequence: CDR1 MNHEY, CDR2 SVGAGI. The CDR3 spells CASSYPGPWDEQFF. For the CDR3, the DNA is TGTGCCAGCAGTTACCCCGGGCCGTGGGATGAGCAGTTCTTC.

This chain joins TRBV30 and TRBJ2-2, with TRBD2 identical over 9 bases. The CDR3 has 18 amino acids. From germline, CDR1 is GTSNPN and CDR2 SVGIG (reference sequence). Unmatched junction bases numbered 10, after V lost 0 bases and J lost 2 bases. The CDR3 coding sequence is TGTGCCTGGAGTGTAACTCGGTGGACTAGCGATAACACCGGGGAGCTGTTTTTT. Encoded protein: CAWSVTRWTSDNTGELFF.

This clonotype was counted many times. The rearrangement links TRBV12-3 or TRBV12-4 to TRBJ2-1; no definite D call. Trimming removed 3 bases from V and 3 bases from J, with 12 bases in between. The CDR3 loop spans 15 amino acids. CDR3 amino acids: CASSFVTQVYNEQFF. In nucleotides, the CDR3 is TGTGCCAGCAGTTTCGTGACGCAGGTCTACAATGAGCAGTTCTTC.

The V gene is TRBV11-2, the J gene TRBJ2-7; D is tentatively TRBD1 or TRBD2 (5 bases each). V dropped 3 bases and J dropped 7 bases, with 16 bases sitting between them. Per the germline V gene, CDR1 is SGHAT and CDR2 is FQNNGV. There are 14 residues in the CDR3. CDR3 sequence: CASSLDWDGKEQYF. CDR3 nucleotides: TGTGCCAGCAGCTTGGACTGGGACGGGAAAGAGCAGTACTTC.

This clonotype has only a few counts. V and J are TRBV20-1 and TRBJ2-3, with unresolved D. Germline V gives CDR1 DFQATT, CDR2 SNEGSKA (reference sequence). V gave up 3 bases and J gave up 2 bases, with 15 bases separating them. The CDR3 has 15 amino acids. CDR3 DNA: TGCAGTGCTAGGGGTATCAGTGGGATCACAGATACGCAGTATTTT. Translation: CSARGISGITDTQYF.

This clonotype has a handful of counts. The chain couples TRBV24-1 to TRBJ2-1; TRBD1 might be the D (6 bases). V was cut by 1 base and J by 2 bases, with 11 bases left in between. From germline, CDR1 is KGHDR and CDR2 SFDVKD. The CDR3 sequence is 16 residues long. CDR3 in amino acids: CATSDLGRDTYNEQFF. CDR3 in DNA: TGTGCCACCAGTGATTTAGGCAGGGACACCTACAATGAGCAGTTCTTC.

This clonotype was seen a handful of times. The chain carries TRBV9 and TRBJ2-1; weak D call: TRBD2 (6 bases). The CDR3 has 12 amino acids. Germline CDR1 SGDLS, CDR2 YYNGEE. The V gene lost 5 bases and the J gene lost 9 bases, with 12 bases spanning the gap. Written as DNA, the CDR3 is TGTGCCAGCAGGGGATTGGGGGGTGAGCAGTTCTTC. It codes for CASRGLGGEQFF.

The CDR3: CASTQGAHTEAFF. The CDR3 DNA sequence: TGTGCCAGCACCCAGGGGGCGCACACTGAAGCTTTCTTT. This chain connects TRBV7-2 to TRBJ1-1; 8 positions agree with TRBD1. The CDR3 is 13 amino acids. Germline values: CDR1 SGHTA, CDR2 FQGNSA. J gave up 3 bases and V 7 bases, and 4 bases lay outside the gene matches.

This clonotype has a single count. A much larger clone is a single base away; this may be a read error. The chain links TRBV7-2 to TRBJ1-2; TRBD1 matches 9 bases. The germline V gene encodes CDR1 SGHTA and CDR2 FQGNSA. CDR3 length: 14 amino acids. V was pared by 5 bases and J by 7 bases, with 8 bases of the junction left unmatched. DNA for the CDR3: TGTGCCAGCAGCCAAAACAGGGGGCAATGTGGCTACACCTTC. It translates to CASSQNRGQCGYTF.

This clonotype was seen a few times. The gene calls are TRBV6-2 or TRBV6-3 and TRBJ1-1; D remains unclear. This CDR3 region has 16 residues. Per germline, CDR1 MNHEY and CDR2 SVGEGT. V dropped 0 bases and J dropped 0 bases, with 11 bases sitting between them. The CDR3 DNA sequence: TGTGCCAGCAGTTACTCGAGGGAAGTTATGAACACTGAAGCTTTCTTT. Residues: CASSYSREVMNTEAFF.

V and J are TRBV4-3 and TRBJ2-3; tentatively, D is TRBD1 (5 bases). V was shortened by 1 base and J by 0 bases, with 8 bases between the two germline ends. The CDR3 covers 15 residues. The germline gives CDR1 LGHNA, CDR2 YSLEER. The CDR3 DNA reads as TGCGCCAGCAGCCAAGGGGGCTTAAGCACAGATACGCAGTATTTT. As protein: CASSQGGLSTDTQYF.

The CDR3, as DNA: TGCAGTGCTAGAGTCCAAACCGGGACTATCTACAATGAGCAGTTCTTC. This codes for CSARVQTGTIYNEQFF. The rearrangement uses TRBV20-1 and TRBJ2-1; 7 bases agree with TRBD2. The CDR3 totals 16 residues. The ends lost 1 base at V and 3 bases at J; junction bases unmatched: 9. Germline CDR1 is DFQATT and CDR2 is SNEGSKA (reference sequence).

This chain uses TRBV29-1 with TRBJ1-2; D call uncertain. V shed 4 bases and J shed 5 bases, with 8 bases lying between them. This CDR3 region has 11 residues. The germline gives CDR1 SQVTM, CDR2 ANQGSEA. In DNA, the CDR3 is TGCAGCGTTGGGACTTTTTATGGCTACACCTTC. Amino acid sequence: CSVGTFYGYTF.

The rearrangement links TRBV4-3 to TRBJ1-2; possibly TRBD1 for D (5 bases). Trimming pared 2 bases from V and 4 bases from J, leaving 26 bases between. Germline V gives CDR1 LGHNA, CDR2 YSLEER. The CDR3 consists of 19 residues. CDR3 nucleotides: TGCGCCAGCAGCCAAAGGAGGATTGGGACCCCCCATCGGGTCTATGGCTACACCTTC. Amino acid sequence: CASSQRRIGTPHRVYGYTF.

This clonotype was seen only a few times. This chain connects TRBV12-3 or TRBV12-4 to TRBJ1-5, with D perhaps TRBD1 (6 bases). The CDR3 runs to 15 residues. With 6 bases removed from V and 6 bases from J, the gap between germline ends came to 18 bases. The CDR3 region is CASSPGTTSLQPQHF. CDR3 in DNA: TGTGCCAGCAGCCCCGGGACAACATCACTTCAGCCCCAGCATTTT.

This clonotype was detected many times. The chain is built from TRBV29-1 and TRBJ2-1; TRBD2 matches 10 bases. With 0 bases clipped from V and 8 bases from J, the junction kept 10 bases outside the gene matches. Germline values: CDR1 SQVTM, CDR2 ANQGSEA. The CDR3 has 16 amino acids. The CDR3 nucleotides are TGCAGCGTTGAAGAGGGCGGACTAGCGGCTTGGGATGAGCAGTTCTTC. Amino acids: CSVEEGGLAAWDEQFF.

This clonotype was detected only once. The rearrangement joins TRBV28 to TRBJ1-2; TRBD1 aligns across 8 bases. The CDR3 is 15 amino acids. Germline V gene sequence: CDR1 MDHEN, CDR2 SYDVKM. Trimming removed 5 bases from V and 4 bases from J; junction bases left unmatched: 9. The CDR3 DNA sequence: TGTGCCAGCAGTACTGGCCCAGGGGGCAGCTATGGCTACACCTTC. Its translation is CASSTGPGGSYGYTF.

A few counts support this clonotype. One junction end does not reproduce the germline sequence, and a read error may be involved. The V call is TRBV4-1, the J call TRBJ2-1; 10 bases line up with TRBD2. Germline CDR1 and CDR2: MGHRA and YSYEKL. The CDR3 extends over 16 amino acids. The CDR3 loop reads CASSQVSGRAYDEQFF. Written as DNA, the CDR3 is TGCGCCAGCAGCCAAGTCAGCGGGAGGGCCTACGATGAGCAGTTCTTC.

This clonotype was seen only a few times. J is TRBJ2-1 and V is TRBV4-3, with D possibly matching TRBD2 (6 bases). Germline loops: CDR1 LGHNA, CDR2 YSLEER. Trimming left V 1 base short and J 4 bases short, with 14 bases between. There are 16 residues in the CDR3. The CDR3 nucleotides are TGCGCCAGCAGCCAAGGCCCGGGACTGGCTTACAATGAGCAGTTCTTC. It translates to CASSQGPGLAYNEQFF.

This clonotype was seen a few times. The V call is TRBV7-2, the J call TRBJ2-7; D unclear. Germline V gives CDR1 SGHTA, CDR2 FQGNSA. The CDR3 is made up of 14 amino acids. Trimming removed 5 bases at V and 6 bases at J, with 17 bases between. The CDR3 DNA reads as TGTGCCAGCAGCCAACGGACCCCCGAGTTCGAGCAGTACTTC. Encoded protein: CASSQRTPEFEQYF.

This clonotype appeared a few times. The chain recombines TRBV19 with TRBJ2-2; D possibly corresponds to TRBD2 (7 bases). There are 16 residues in the CDR3. Germline CDR1 is LNHDA and CDR2 is SQIVND (reference sequence). V lost 0 bases and J 7 bases, leaving 15 bases between the germline ends. The CDR3 coding sequence is TGTGCCAGTAGTATAGATCGAGGGGGGGCCAACGGGGAGCTGTTTTTT. Protein sequence: CASSIDRGGANGELFF.

The CDR3 is CASSLGGTSYEQYF. CDR3 coding DNA: TGTGCCAGCAGTCTAGGCGGGACCTCCTACGAGCAGTACTTC. V and J are TRBV3-1 and TRBJ2-7, with D maybe TRBD2 (6 bases). CDR1 is LGHDT, CDR2 YNNKEL, per germline (reference sequence). V dropped 6 bases and J dropped 0 bases, with 12 bases sitting between them. This CDR3 contains 14 residues.

The chain has TRBV20-1 and TRBJ1-4, with 10 positions matching TRBD1. The CDR3 covers 14 residues. CDR1 and CDR2 from the germline V gene are DFQATT and SNEGSKA (reference sequence). The V and J ends lost 6 bases and 8 bases, in that order; junction bases with no gene match: 9. The CDR3 sequence: CSARDRGPYEKLFF. In nucleotides, the CDR3 is TGCAGTGCACGGGACAGGGGACCCTACGAAAAACTGTTTTTT.

The sample holds a few counts of this clonotype. The junction departs from germline at one end; a sequencing error may be responsible. V usage is TRBV6-5 and J usage is TRBJ2-2; D tentatively reads TRBD1 or TRBD2 (6 bases each). The CDR3 covers 11 residues. The V gene's germline CDR1 is MNHEY and CDR2 SVGAGI. CDR3 nucleotides: TGTGCCAGCGAGGGTAACAGGGAGGTGTTTTTT. Translation: CASEGNREVFF.

CDR3 sequence reads: CASRLNNEQFF. The DNA of the CDR3 is TGTGCCAGCAGGCTAAACAATGAGCAGTTCTTC. The chain couples TRBV7-2 to TRBJ2-1, with D unresolved. Germline CDR1 reads SGHTA; CDR2 reads FQGNSA. This CDR3 contains 11 residues. With 6 bases removed from V and 5 bases from J, the gap between germline ends came to 5 bases. The whole variable domain, filled in from reference TRBV7-2 and TRBJ2-1, reads GAGVSQSPSNKVTEKGKDVELRCDPISGHTALYWYRQSLGQGLEFLIYFQGNSAPDKSGLPSDRFSAERTGGSVSTLTIQRTQQEDSAVYLCASRLNNEQFFGPGTRLTVL.

This clonotype has at least ten counts. The chain couples TRBV12-3 or TRBV12-4 to TRBJ2-1; perhaps D is TRBD1 or TRBD2 (5 bases each). Trimming cost V 5 bases and J 2 bases, with 13 bases left between them. The CDR3 length is 15 residues. CDR3 amino acids: CASSPRLGAYNEQFF. The DNA for the CDR3 is TGTGCCAGCAGTCCCCGCTTGGGGGCCTACAATGAGCAGTTCTTC.

This clonotype was seen only a few times. The chain is built from TRBV5-1 and TRBJ2-7, with D hard to call. Germline values: CDR1 SGHRS, CDR2 YFSETQ. This CDR3 is built from 13 residues. Trimming left V 4 bases short and J 3 bases short, with 11 bases between. CDR3 DNA sequence: TGCGCCAGCAGCGAAGATCCTCTCTACGAGCAGTACTTC. Protein sequence: CASSEDPLYEQYF.